A single sample is the source of the 26 T cell receptor beta chains below, sequenced in a study of blood T cell repertoires in COVID-19. The data were produced by immunoSEQ multiplex PCR, yet TCRdb's version contains in-frame clones alone and is incomplete. The sample lists some 250,000 clones, about 87% seen once, with roughly 5.6% in the top ten. What was sequenced was peripheral blood. The receptors here all came from a woman aged 60 to 75 with COVID-19, enrolled during active disease.

V and J are TRBV11-3 and TRBJ2-2; 9 bases agree with TRBD2. The CDR3 spans 18 residues. The junction had 14 bases not matched to a gene; V was cut back by 5 bases and J by 4 bases. The germline gives CDR1 SGHNT, CDR2 YENEEA. In DNA, the CDR3 is TGTGCCAGCAGCCCAGGGGCTTGGCGGGAGGGGAGCACCGGGGAGCTGTTTTTT. This gives the protein CASSPGAWREGSTGELFF.

The V gene is TRBV29-1, the J gene TRBJ2-3; the match to TRBD1 covers 9 bases. The CDR3 contains 16 residues. CDR1 is SQVTM and CDR2 is ANQGSEA in the germline V gene. The J segment lost 11 bases and the V segment lost 7 bases, leaving 22 bases of the junction unmatched. The CDR3 coding sequence is TGCAGCGGGGACAGGGTGAGGGACTCCCTCAGGGGTGGGCAGTATTTT. Its protein is CSGDRVRDSLRGGQYF.

This chain joins TRBV7-9 and TRBJ2-1, with 9 bases lining up with TRBD2. V lost 7 bases, J lost 8 bases, and 12 bases stayed unmatched. The germline V gene has CDR1 SEHNR and CDR2 FQNEAQ (reference sequence). The CDR3 length is 15 residues. The CDR3 is CASTRREGLVDEQFF. The CDR3 DNA sequence: TGTGCCAGCACTCGGCGGGAGGGCCTGGTTGATGAGCAGTTCTTC. Combining the CDR3 with reference TRBV7-9 and TRBJ2-1 gives the whole variable domain DTGVSQNPRHKITKRGQNVTFRCDPISEHNRLYWYRQTLGQGPEFLTYFQNEAQLEKSRLLSDRFSAERPKGSFSTLEIQRTEQGDSAMYLCASTRREGLVDEQFFGPGTRLTVL.

The chain has TRBV11-3 and TRBJ2-5, with D unclear. Trimming took 6 bases from V and 5 from J, leaving 10 bases between them. CDR3 length: 12 residues. CDR1 and CDR2 from the germline V gene are SGHNT and YENEEA. This CDR3 is CASSYTGETQYF. The CDR3 coding sequence is TGTGCCAGCAGTTATACCGGGGAGACCCAGTACTTC. Based on the CDR3 plus reference TRBV11-3 and TRBJ2-5, the full variable domain is EAGVVQSPRYKIIEKKQPVAFWCNPISGHNTLYWYLQNLGQGPELLIRYENEEAVDDSQLPKDRFSAERLKGVDSTLKIQPAELGDSAVYLCASSYTGETQYFGPGTRLLVL.

This chain links TRBV4-1 with TRBJ2-3; D is possibly TRBD2 (6 bases). This CDR3 is 19 amino acids long. Germline V gene sequence: CDR1 MGHRA, CDR2 YSYEKL. Trimming stripped 2 bases from V and 2 bases from J, with 23 bases between. In DNA form, the CDR3 reads TGCGCCAGCAGCCAATTCCCACCCGGGACTGGAAAACACACAGATACGCAGTATTTT. The encoded protein is CASSQFPPGTGKHTDTQYF.

V usage is TRBV7-9 and J usage is TRBJ2-7, with D perhaps matching TRBD2 (6 bases). V was cut by 1 base and J by 1 base, with 14 bases left in between. The CDR3 loop spans 16 amino acids. Germline V gives CDR1 SEHNR, CDR2 FQNEAQ (reference sequence). The CDR3 region is CASSLGAGTISYEQYF. CDR3 sequence (DNA): TGTGCCAGCAGCTTAGGGGCGGGGACGATATCCTACGAGCAGTACTTC.

The chain uses TRBV7-9 and TRBJ2-7; no firm D call. The V gene's germline CDR1 is SEHNR and CDR2 FQNEAQ (reference sequence). CDR3 length: 15 residues. V was trimmed by 2 bases and J by 2 bases, leaving 13 bases between them. The CDR3 is CASSLISGPTYEQYF. CDR3 sequence (DNA): TGTGCCAGCAGCTTAATTTCAGGCCCTACCTACGAGCAGTACTTC.

The chain employs TRBV5-1 and TRBJ1-5, with no clear D. CDR1 SGHRS and CDR2 YFSETQ come from the germline V gene. Trimming removed 7 bases at V and 4 bases at J, with 12 bases between. The CDR3 sequence is 13 residues long. The CDR3 loop reads CASSPSGNQPQHF. The CDR3 DNA follows: TGCGCCAGCTCCCCATCGGGGAATCAGCCCCAGCATTTT.

V is TRBV5-8 and J is TRBJ1-1, with a tentative D call TRBD1 (6 bases). The V end was cut by 5 bases, the J end by 1 base, with 12 bases between. The CDR3 runs 14 residues. Per germline, CDR1 SGHTS and CDR2 YDEGEE. The CDR3 spells CASRYRAGNTEAFF. CDR3 DNA sequence: TGTGCCAGCAGATACAGGGCGGGGAACACTGAAGCTTTCTTT.

The V gene is TRBV19, the J gene TRBJ2-3; 13 bases agree with TRBD2. The CDR3 totals 18 residues. CDR1 and CDR2 from the germline V gene are LNHDA and SQIVND (reference sequence). J lost 0 bases, V lost 4 bases, and 7 bases had no gene match. The CDR3 sequence is CASSKTSGRAVSTDTQYF. DNA of the CDR3: TGTGCCAGTAGTAAAACTAGCGGGAGGGCTGTTAGCACAGATACGCAGTATTTT.

The chain couples TRBV25-1 to TRBJ2-1, with 11 bases identical to TRBD2. This CDR3 contains 16 residues. Germline V gene lookup returns CDR1 MGHDK and CDR2 SYGVNS. Trimming at V came to 4 bases and at J to 3 bases, leaving 5 bases not matched to a gene. This chain's CDR3 is CASSVTSGGNYNEQFF. The CDR3 DNA is TGTGCCAGCAGTGTTACTAGCGGGGGAAACTACAATGAGCAGTTCTTC.

This clone showed up just a few times. This sample includes further DNA sequences coding for the same CDR3. The chain recombines TRBV5-1 with TRBJ2-2; the match to TRBD2 covers 7 bases. The CDR3 contains 13 residues. CDR1 is SGHRS and CDR2 is YFSETQ in the germline V gene. With 3 bases clipped from V and 5 bases from J, the junction kept 1 base outside the gene matches. The DNA for the CDR3 is TGCGCCAGCAGCTCAGCGGGGACCGGGGAGCTGTTTTTT. It codes for CASSSAGTGELFF.

The genes are TRBV5-1 and TRBJ2-3; the match to TRBD2 covers 7 bases. V shed 4 bases, J shed 5 bases, and the junction held 13 bases outside the gene matches. CDR1 and CDR2 (germline): SGHRS, YFSETQ. This CDR3 has 16 amino acids. The CDR3: CASSPPASGKVDTQYF. The CDR3 coding sequence is TGCGCCAGCAGCCCTCCCGCCAGCGGGAAGGTAGATACGCAGTATTTT.

The chain carries TRBV10-3 and TRBJ2-1, with D perhaps matching TRBD2 (6 bases). With 2 bases removed from V and 7 bases from J, the gap between germline ends came to 9 bases. CDR3 length: 13 residues. Germline CDR1 and CDR2: ENHRY and SYGVKD. CDR3: CAISERGDNEQFF. The CDR3 region has the DNA TGTGCCATCAGTGAGCGCGGGGATAATGAGCAGTTCTTC.

This chain uses TRBV24-1 with TRBJ2-3, with a possible D match to TRBD1 (5 bases). Germline V gives CDR1 KGHDR, CDR2 SFDVKD. V was clipped by 3 bases and J by 2 bases, with 11 bases between them. The CDR3 is 15 amino acids. CDR3 bases: TGTGCCACCAGTGATCCCCGACAGATCACAGATACGCAGTATTTT. It translates to CATSDPRQITDTQYF.

This chain connects TRBV11-3 to TRBJ2-1; the D gene is possibly TRBD2 (5 bases). Per germline, CDR1 SGHNT and CDR2 YENEEA. Trimming removed 5 bases at V and 4 bases at J, with 15 bases between. The CDR3 loop spans 15 amino acids. The CDR3 here is CASSPGVAWYNEQFF. The CDR3 bases are TGTGCCAGCAGCCCCGGGGTAGCGTGGTACAATGAGCAGTTCTTC.

The V gene is TRBV27, the J gene TRBJ2-7, with D tentatively TRBD1 (6 bases). The V gene's germline CDR1 is MNHEY and CDR2 SMNVEV (reference sequence). V was cut by 4 bases and J by 2 bases, with 12 bases left in between. The CDR3 loop spans 14 amino acids. This CDR3 is CASSSTGSAYEQYF. DNA for the CDR3: TGTGCCAGCAGTTCAACAGGGAGTGCCTACGAGCAGTACTTC.

This clone was detected once. This rearrangement joins TRBV6-1 to TRBJ1-5, with 12 bases fitting TRBD1. With V trimmed by 0 bases and J by 6 bases, 6 bases remained unmatched. Germline V lookup: CDR1 MNHNS, CDR2 SASEGT. The CDR3 extends over 17 amino acids. The CDR3 region has the DNA TGTGCCAGCAGTGAAGCCGCCGGGACAGGGGGCGGTCAGCCCCAGCATTTT. Protein sequence: CASSEAAGTGGGQPQHF.

The chain uses TRBV10-3 and TRBJ1-4; 7 nucleotides match TRBD1. Germline lookup yields CDR1 ENHRY and CDR2 SYGVKD. The CDR3 totals 14 residues. Germline trimming cut 6 bases from V and 8 bases from J; bases unmatched to any gene: 9. This chain's CDR3 is CAISADRHKEKLFF. The CDR3 nucleotides read TGTGCCATCAGCGCGGACAGGCATAAGGAAAAACTGTTTTTT.

The V gene is TRBV15, the J gene TRBJ2-3; 12 nucleotides match TRBD2. V shed 3 bases and J 3 bases; nucleotides not matched to a gene: 4. The germline V gene encodes CDR1 LNHNV and CDR2 YYDKDF (reference sequence). The CDR3 covers 16 residues. CDR3 DNA: TGTGCCACCAGCAGGGGGCTAGCGGGAGGGACAGATACGCAGTATTTT. Translated, it gives CATSRGLAGGTDTQYF.

Regarding this clone: Other DNA sequences in this sample translate to the same CDR3. This sequence joins TRBV28 and TRBJ1-2, with TRBD1 matching over 8 bases. Germline CDR1 MDHEN, CDR2 SYDVKM. This CDR3 spans 14 amino acids. V lost 4 bases and J lost 2; bases outside the gene matches: 3. The CDR3: CASSSGGSNYGYTF. DNA for the CDR3: TGTGCCAGCAGTTCAGGGGGCTCGAACTATGGCTACACCTTC.

This chain joins TRBV19 and TRBJ2-1, with D possibly being TRBD2 (5 bases). The V end lost 4 bases, the J end lost 1 base, and 14 bases lay between the germline ends. The CDR3 sequence is 16 residues long. Germline assignment: CDR1 LNHDA and CDR2 SQIVND (reference sequence). The DNA of the CDR3 is TGTGCCAGTAGTACCCGGAGGACTCCTTCCTACAATGAGCAGTTCTTC. As protein: CASSTRRTPSYNEQFF.

Note on this clone: Other DNA sequences in the same sample also yield this CDR3. The chain recombines TRBV30 with TRBJ1-5; 11 bases map to TRBD1. Germline assignment: CDR1 GTSNPN and CDR2 SVGIG (reference sequence). Losses at the gene ends were 3 bases for V and 3 bases for J; bases not matched to a gene: 4. The CDR3 consists of 15 residues. The CDR3 spells CAWSGDRGSNQPQHF. The DNA of the CDR3 is TGTGCCTGGAGCGGGGACAGGGGGTCCAATCAGCCCCAGCATTTT.

This chain uses TRBV6-5 with TRBJ1-1; 8 bases fit TRBD1. Trimming removed 5 bases from V and 3 bases from J; junction bases left unmatched: 8. The CDR3 runs 15 residues. Germline loops: CDR1 MNHEY, CDR2 SVGAGI. CDR3 loop: CASSTRTGMDTEAFF. CDR3 nucleotide sequence: TGTGCCAGCAGTACCCGGACAGGGATGGACACTGAAGCTTTCTTT.

This clone was picked up a small number of times. The V gene is TRBV7-9, the J gene TRBJ1-5; the D gene is possibly TRBD1 (5 bases). The V end lost 1 base, the J end lost 6 bases, and 13 bases lay between the germline ends. Germline V gene lookup returns CDR1 SEHNR and CDR2 FQNEAQ (reference sequence). The CDR3 runs to 15 residues. The CDR3 here is CASSLVWGGPQPQHF. The CDR3 coding sequence is TGTGCCAGCAGCTTAGTTTGGGGGGGTCCTCAGCCCCAGCATTTT.

The CDR3 region is CASSLDIRDTEAFF. The CDR3 bases are TGCGCCAGCAGCTTGGACATTCGGGACACTGAAGCTTTCTTT. J is TRBJ1-1 and V is TRBV5-1; D is ambiguous. Germline assignment: CDR1 SGHRS and CDR2 YFSETQ. V lost 0 bases, J lost 3 bases, and 9 bases lay in between. CDR3 length: 14 residues.